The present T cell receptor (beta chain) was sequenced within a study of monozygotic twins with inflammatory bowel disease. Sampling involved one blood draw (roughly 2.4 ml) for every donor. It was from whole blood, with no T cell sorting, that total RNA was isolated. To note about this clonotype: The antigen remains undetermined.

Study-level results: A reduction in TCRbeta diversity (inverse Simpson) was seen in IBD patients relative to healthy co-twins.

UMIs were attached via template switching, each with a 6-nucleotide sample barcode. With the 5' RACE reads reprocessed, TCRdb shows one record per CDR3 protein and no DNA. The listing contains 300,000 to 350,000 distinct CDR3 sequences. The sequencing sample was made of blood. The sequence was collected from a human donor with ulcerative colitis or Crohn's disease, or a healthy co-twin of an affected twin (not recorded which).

CDR3 residues: CASSVPGGRDTQYF. V is TRBV7-9 and J is TRBJ2-3; TCRdb's D call of TRBD1 is untestable without DNA. Germline V gene lookup returns CDR1 SEHNR and CDR2 FQNEAQ (reference sequence). There are 14 residues in the CDR3.